This T cell receptor beta chain is drawn from a study of cytomegalovirus exposure and HLA in healthy donors. General study findings and limits: Most sequenced TCRs were rare (though some public TCRs occurred in many donors). The authors listed 150 to 200 TCR beta chains as cytomegalovirus-associated.

Turning to this clone: The antigen is not known.

CDR3 length: 16 amino acids. Looked up from germline, CDR1 is LGHNT and CDR2 is FRNRAP. Trimming at V came to 6 bases and at J to 5 bases, leaving 8 bases not matched to a gene. The donors belonged to the roughly 130-subject validation cohort, separate from the approximately 670-subject first cohort. Libraries were prepared by immunoSEQ multiplex PCR; TCRdb keeps only in-frame clonotypes and omits some of them. Here the sample spans 150,000 or so clones, around 90% being singletons. This chain connects TRBV12-5 to TRBJ1-4; the match to TRBD1 covers 11 bases. This sequence originates from a woman aged 18-29 years in good health and CMV-seropositive. Sequenced sample: PBMCs. The CDR3 sequence: CASGPGTGGSNEKLFF. DNA of the CDR3: TGTGCTAGTGGACCCGGGACAGGGGGTTCGAATGAAAAACTGTTTTTT.